These 28 T cell receptor beta chains were all obtained from the same sample, sequenced in a study of PD-1 blockade in classical Hodgkin lymphoma. Time point described: newly diagnosed, previously untreated cHL patient sample. CD4+ T cells were purified from thawed PBMCs by magnetic negative selection. The repertoire was sequenced with immunoSEQ multiplex PCR; TCRdb's copy has only in-frame clones and lacks some. This sample carries 15,000 to 18,000 clones, 86% of them seen once, and the ten largest clones take around 0.86%. Sample: CD4+ T cells from blood. The receptor set was obtained from a human donor with classical Hodgkin lymphoma.

The sample holds one count of this clone. This chain uses TRBV7-2 with TRBJ1-2; TRBD1 agrees at 9 bases. From germline, CDR1 is SGHTA and CDR2 FQGNSA. The V segment lost 2 bases and the J segment 2 bases; nucleotides outside the gene matches: 6. The CDR3 loop spans 16 amino acids. DNA of the CDR3: TGTGCCAGCAGCTTAAATCCGGGACAGGGCAACTATGGCTACACCTTC. It yields the protein CASSLNPGQGNYGYTF.

The V and J genes are TRBV7-5 and TRBJ2-5; the table's D call TRBD2 went unverified against the DNA. TRBV7-5 is a recognized pseudogene. This CDR3 comprises 11 residues. The CDR3 spells CYPFFVETQYF. In DNA form, the CDR3 reads TGCTACCCTTTTTTTGTGGAGACCCAGTACTTC.

The chain carries TRBV30 and TRBJ2-5, with TRBD1 as a possible D gene (6 bases). With 5 bases removed from V and 3 bases from J, the gap between germline ends came to 10 bases. Per the germline V gene, CDR1 is GTSNPN and CDR2 is SVGIG (reference sequence). There are 12 residues in the CDR3. The CDR3 loop reads CAWADSEETQYF. CDR3 nucleotides: TGTGCCTGGGCGGACAGTGAAGAGACCCAGTACTTC.

The gene calls are TRBV7-2 and TRBJ2-1; perhaps TRBD1 as D (6 bases). V shed 5 bases and J shed 2 bases, with 13 bases lying between them. The CDR3 loop spans 15 amino acids. From germline, CDR1 is SGHTA and CDR2 FQGNSA. Here the CDR3 reads CASSRVWGPYNEQFF. CDR3 coding DNA: TGTGCCAGCAGCCGAGTTTGGGGGCCCTACAATGAGCAGTTCTTC.

The chain joins TRBV19 to TRBJ2-1; possible D gene TRBD2, 5 bases. Germline loops: CDR1 LNHDA, CDR2 SQIVND (reference sequence). The V and J ends lost 1 base and 7 bases respectively, with 14 bases between them. The CDR3 runs 15 residues. The CDR3 region has the DNA TGTGCCAGTAGTATAGCCTGGACCGGGAATAATGAGCAGTTCTTC. Residues: CASSIAWTGNNEQFF. The variable domain in full, with the rest retrieved from reference TRBV19 and TRBJ2-1, is DGGITQSPKYLFRKEGQNVTLSCEQNLNHDAMYWYRQDPGQGLRLIYYSQIVNDFQKGDIAEGYSVSREKKESFPLTVTSAQKNPTAFYLCASSIAWTGNNEQFFGPGTRLTVL.

The V and J genes are TRBV11-2 and TRBJ2-2; D unclear. This CDR3 has 14 amino acids. The germline V gene has CDR1 SGHAT and CDR2 FQNNGV. Trimming shortened V by 6 bases and J by 4 bases, and 12 bases separated the two germline ends. The DNA of the CDR3 is TGTGCCAGCAGATCCCCCAAGGGCACCGGGGAGCTGTTTTTT. It yields the protein CASRSPKGTGELFF.

The chain recombines TRBV7-9 with TRBJ2-7; possible D gene TRBD1, 5 bases. Trimming shortened V by 5 bases and J by 3 bases, and 11 bases separated the two germline ends. The germline V gene encodes CDR1 SEHNR and CDR2 FQNEAQ (reference sequence). The CDR3 runs 13 residues. The CDR3 nucleotides are TGTGCCAGCAGCCTCAGGGATGGCTACGAGCAGTACTTC. Translation gives CASSLRDGYEQYF. The variable domain in full, completed from reference TRBV7-9 and TRBJ2-7, reads DTGVSQNPRHKITKRGQNVTFRCDPISEHNRLYWYRQTLGQGPEFLTYFQNEAQLEKSRLLSDRFSAERPKGSFSTLEIQRTEQGDSAMYLCASSLRDGYEQYFGPGTRLTVT.

The J gene is TRBJ1-2, the V gene TRBV6-5; D is undetermined. The CDR3 totals 14 residues. From germline, CDR1 is MNHEY and CDR2 SVGAGI. Trimming cost V 0 bases and J 4 bases, with 9 bases left between them. The chain's CDR3 is CASSYSRGSYGYTF. For the CDR3, the DNA is TGTGCCAGCAGTTACTCAAGAGGTTCCTATGGCTACACCTTC.

This chain links TRBV11-2 with TRBJ1-1; no clear D. This CDR3 has 14 residues. Germline lookup yields CDR1 SGHAT and CDR2 FQNNGV. Trimming pared 1 base from V and 1 base from J, leaving 7 bases between. DNA of the CDR3: TGTGCCAGCAGCTTAGGAAGGTCGAACACTGAAGCTTTCTTT. Amino acids: CASSLGRSNTEAFF.

The rearrangement links TRBV11-3 to TRBJ2-3; D is ambiguous. CDR1 and CDR2 from the germline V gene are SGHNT and YENEEA. The ends were cut back, 2 bases at V and 3 bases at J, with 6 bases in the middle. This CDR3 has 13 amino acids. The CDR3 region is CASSLSETDTQYF. Here the CDR3 DNA reads TGTGCCAGCAGCTTATCCGAGACAGATACGCAGTATTTT.

The chain carries TRBV28 and TRBJ2-7; 10 nucleotides line up with TRBD1. Germline values: CDR1 MDHEN, CDR2 SYDVKM. The CDR3 extends over 13 amino acids. Unmatched junction bases numbered 6, after V lost 7 bases and J lost 6 bases. CDR3 sequence (DNA): TGTGCCAGCAAACCGGGACAGGGGCGCGAGCAGTACTTC. Encoded protein: CASKPGQGREQYF.

The genes are TRBV19 and TRBJ2-7; the match to TRBD2 covers 9 bases. The CDR3 extends over 15 amino acids. V shed 4 bases, J shed 5 bases, and the junction held 9 bases outside the gene matches. CDR1 and CDR2 from the germline V gene are LNHDA and SQIVND (reference sequence). CDR3 sequence: CASSTGAGGRNEQYF. The CDR3 region has the DNA TGTGCCAGTAGTACCGGAGCGGGAGGTCGGAACGAGCAGTACTTC.

The genes are TRBV19 and TRBJ2-1; 7 nucleotides line up with TRBD2. Germline V lookup: CDR1 LNHDA, CDR2 SQIVND (reference sequence). The J segment lost 6 bases and the V segment lost 6 bases, leaving 8 bases of the junction unmatched. This CDR3 region has 14 residues. The CDR3, as DNA: TGTGCCAGTAGGAAAGCTAGCGGCTTCAATGAGCAGTTCTTC. The encoded protein is CASRKASGFNEQFF.

The chain couples TRBV10-1 to TRBJ1-3, with D possibly being TRBD1 (6 bases). Germline V lookup: CDR1 WNHNN, CDR2 SYGVQD (reference sequence). V was clipped by 4 bases and J by 0 bases, with 13 bases between them. CDR3 size: 16 residues. CDR3 bases: TGCGCCAGCAGTGGACCCACAGGGAGCTCTGGAAACACCATATATTTT. Translated: CASSGPTGSSGNTIYF.

The J gene is TRBJ2-1, the V gene TRBV6-6, with 7 bases lining up with TRBD2. J lost 11 bases, V lost 7 bases, and 8 bases had no gene match. The germline gives CDR1 MNHNY, CDR2 SVGAGI (reference sequence). The CDR3 has 12 residues. In DNA, the CDR3 is TGTGCCAGCACCTGGGGCGGGAGAAAGCAGTTCTTC. Translated: CASTWGGRKQFF.

The genes are TRBV4-2 and TRBJ2-2, with D tentatively TRBD2 (6 bases). The CDR3 totals 17 residues. Germline assignment: CDR1 LGHNA and CDR2 YNFKEQ. The V end was cut by 8 bases, the J end by 4 bases, with 23 bases between. The chain's CDR3 is CASDPGTFEGGTGELFF. Here the CDR3 DNA reads TGTGCCAGCGACCCTGGGACTTTTGAGGGAGGCACCGGGGAGCTGTTTTTT.

The chain combines TRBV27 with TRBJ1-5; the match to TRBD1 covers 10 bases. CDR1 and CDR2 (germline): MNHEY, SMNVEV (reference sequence). V shed 1 base, J shed 6 bases, and the junction held 21 bases outside the gene matches. CDR3 length: 21 amino acids. The CDR3 protein is CASSLYFVDRGRRASCQPQHF. The CDR3 DNA follows: TGTGCCAGCAGTTTATATTTCGTCGACAGGGGGCGCAGGGCAAGCTGTCAGCCCCAGCATTTT.

This clone turned up a few times. This rearrangement joins TRBV27 to TRBJ2-7; a weak D match, TRBD2 (5 bases). V was trimmed by 2 bases and J by 3 bases, leaving 8 bases between them. The CDR3 totals 13 residues. In germline, CDR1 is MNHEY, CDR2 SMNVEV (reference sequence). CDR3 loop: CASSLRESYEQYF. CDR3 DNA sequence: TGTGCCAGCAGTTTACGGGAAAGCTACGAGCAGTACTTC.

This sequence joins TRBV7-9 and TRBJ2-7, with 14 bases matching TRBD2. Germline CDR1 and CDR2: SEHNR and FQNEAQ (reference sequence). V dropped 5 bases and J dropped 5; count of bases not matched to a gene: 8. The CDR3 has 16 amino acids. This chain's CDR3 is CASSPRTSGRLNEQYF. DNA for the CDR3: TGTGCCAGCAGCCCCCGGACTAGCGGGAGGCTGAACGAGCAGTACTTC.

The rearrangement uses TRBV7-9 and TRBJ1-5, with D tentatively TRBD1 (6 bases). CDR3 size: 17 residues. CDR1 and CDR2 from the germline V gene are SEHNR and FQNEAQ (reference sequence). Trimming stripped 3 bases from V and 2 bases from J, with 17 bases between. The CDR3 coding sequence is TGTGCCAGCAGCTTGGGGGGACAAGGAGGACGCAATCAGCCCCAGCATTTT. Translated, it gives CASSLGGQGGRNQPQHF. Together with reference TRBV7-9 and TRBJ1-5, the CDR3 gives the full variable domain: DTGVSQNPRHKITKRGQNVTFRCDPISEHNRLYWYRQTLGQGPEFLTYFQNEAQLEKSRLLSDRFSAERPKGSFSTLEIQRTEQGDSAMYLCASSLGGQGGRNQPQHFGDGTRLSIL.

The chain employs TRBV7-9 and TRBJ1-1; no clear D gene. Germline V lookup: CDR1 SEHNR, CDR2 FQNEAQ (reference sequence). V lost 5 bases and J lost 1, with 8 bases in between. CDR3 length: 13 residues. The chain's CDR3 is CASSRSQNTEAFF. DNA of the CDR3: TGTGCCAGCAGCCGTAGTCAGAACACTGAAGCTTTCTTT.

The V call is TRBV5-5, the J call TRBJ1-3; D remains ambiguous. Trimming pared 0 bases from V and 3 bases from J, leaving 7 bases between. Germline V lookup: CDR1 SGHKS, CDR2 YYEKEE (reference sequence). CDR3 length: 14 residues. The CDR3 DNA reads TGTGCCAGCAGCTTGGGCGGGATTGGAAACACCATATATTTT. This codes for CASSLGGIGNTIYF.

The chain couples TRBV6-1 to TRBJ2-5; D gene ambiguous. Germline assignment: CDR1 MNHNS and CDR2 SASEGT. The CDR3 runs 13 residues. CDR3 sequence: CVRIFRREETQYF. CDR3 DNA: TGTGTCCGCATCTTTCGAAGGGAAGAGACCCAGTACTTC.

This rearrangement joins TRBV28 to TRBJ2-7; weak D call: TRBD2 (6 bases). The CDR3 is made up of 15 amino acids. Trimming left V 6 bases short and J 11 bases short, with 26 bases between. The germline V gene encodes CDR1 MDHEN and CDR2 SYDVKM. The CDR3 region is CASRSSWPEGSGEYF. CDR3 coding DNA: TGTGCCAGCAGATCATCCTGGCCGGAGGGGAGTGGAGAGTACTTC. The full variable domain, in which reference TRBV28 and TRBJ2-7 provide the parts outside the CDR3, is DVKVTQSSRYLVKRTGEKVFLECVQDMDHENMFWYRQDPGLGLRLIYFSYDVKMKEKGDIPEGYSVSREKKERFSLILESASTNQTSMYLCASRSSWPEGSGEYFGPGTRLTVT.

The chain employs TRBV7-8 and TRBJ2-7; 11 bases map to TRBD2. Per the germline V gene, CDR1 is SGHVS and CDR2 is FQNEAQ. This CDR3 spans 16 amino acids. V shed 6 bases and J 2 bases; nucleotides not matched to a gene: 9. This CDR3 reads CASSLQTSGRAYEQYF. The CDR3 DNA follows: TGTGCCAGCAGTTTACAAACTAGCGGGAGAGCCTACGAGCAGTACTTC.

The V gene is TRBV11-2, the J gene TRBJ2-7; 7 bases are shared with TRBD2. V lost 6 bases to trimming and J lost 3 bases; unmatched junction nucleotides: 5. This CDR3 is built from 13 residues. Germline V lookup: CDR1 SGHAT, CDR2 FQNNGV. In DNA form, the CDR3 reads TGTGCCAGCAGTCGCTGGGGGGGCTACGAGCAGTACTTC. It translates to CASSRWGGYEQYF.

This clone was detected a few times. The chain joins TRBV6-5 to TRBJ2-7; TRBD2 is a possible D gene (5 bases). Trimming stripped 2 bases from V and 3 bases from J, with 14 bases between. This CDR3 is built from 15 residues. The germline V gene encodes CDR1 MNHEY and CDR2 SVGAGI. CDR3 DNA sequence: TGTGCCAGCAGTTACACGAGGGCCGACCACTACGAGCAGTACTTC. Its translation is CASSYTRADHYEQYF.

The chain employs TRBV9 and TRBJ2-7, with D possibly TRBD1 on 5 matching bases. Germline V gene lookup returns CDR1 SGDLS and CDR2 YYNGEE. The CDR3 loop spans 16 amino acids. V was pared by 0 bases and J by 5 bases, with 18 bases between. CDR3 sequence: CASSVATGLESHEQYF. DNA for the CDR3: TGTGCCAGCAGCGTAGCTACAGGTCTAGAATCCCACGAGCAGTACTTC.